The 15 T cell receptor beta chains presented below share a single source sample, sequenced in a study of blood T cells in healthy people across ages. With a J-beta primer mix and a sample-barcoded 5' primer, a second PCR ran roughly 6 to 11 cycles. TCRdb re-called the 5' RACE reads with MiXCR, one entry per CDR3 protein. The sample comprises about a million distinct CDR3 sequences, around 46% of which are singletons, and 13% rests with the top ten. The sequenced sample consisted of blood. Every receptor here comes from a man aged 25-45 years in good health.

The chain combines TRBV5-1 with TRBJ2-1; maybe TRBD2 (5 bases). The CDR3 sequence is 16 residues long. Looked up from germline, CDR1 is SGHRS and CDR2 is YFSETQ. Between the trimmed V and J ends, which lost 6 bases and 8 bases, there was a span of 24 bases. CDR3 nucleotides: TGCGCCAGCACCCCAGGATTGGTGGCGGGCACCGATGAGCAGTTCTTC. This codes for CASTPGLVAGTDEQFF.

This clonotype was counted only a few times. The rearrangement links TRBV9 to TRBJ2-5, with D possibly called TRBD1 or TRBD2 (7 bases each). The V gene lost 4 bases and the J gene lost 2 bases, with 18 bases spanning the gap. This CDR3 is built from 16 residues. Per the germline V gene, CDR1 is SGDLS and CDR2 is YYNGEE. CDR3 loop: CASSLLGGDSQETQYF. CDR3 sequence (DNA): TGTGCCAGCAGCTTACTGGGGGGGGACAGTCAAGAGACCCAGTACTTC.

Regarding this clonotype: Relative to the germline gene, one junction end is altered; a read error may explain this. The chain recombines TRBV28 with TRBJ2-5; no clear D gene. The germline V gene encodes CDR1 MDHEN and CDR2 SYDVKM. The CDR3 consists of 16 residues. The CDR3 region is CASGLYGTEEQETQYF. The CDR3 DNA reads TGTGCCAGCGGTTTATATGGCACCGAAGAACAAGAGACCCAGTACTTC.

This rearrangement joins TRBV6-5 to TRBJ2-3; TRBD2 matches 9 bases. Germline V gives CDR1 MNHEY, CDR2 SVGAGI. This CDR3 has 15 amino acids. The trim removed 5 bases at V and 1 base at J, leaving 4 bases unmatched. The CDR3 DNA sequence: TGTGCCAGCAGTCGACTAGCGGAAGGCACAGATACGCAGTATTTT. This translates into CASSRLAEGTDTQYF.

This clonotype appeared a single time. J is TRBJ1-2 and V is TRBV20-1; D call uncertain. CDR1 is DFQATT and CDR2 is SNEGSKA in the germline V gene (reference sequence). V lost 7 bases and J 1 base, leaving 7 bases between the germline ends. CDR3 length equals 11 residues. The CDR3 spells CSGALNYGYTF. CDR3 DNA sequence: TGCAGTGGTGCTCTTAACTATGGCTACACCTTC.

The chain has TRBV20-1 and TRBJ2-1, with no clear D. V was trimmed by 5 bases and J by 9 bases, leaving 11 bases between them. This CDR3 contains 11 residues. The germline V gene encodes CDR1 DFQATT and CDR2 SNEGSKA (reference sequence). The CDR3 nucleotides are TGCAGTGCTTCCCTAGGAGTTGAGCAGTTCTTC. The encoded protein is CSASLGVEQFF.

This clonotype occurred a few times. The chain combines TRBV5-1 with TRBJ2-7; the D gene is possibly TRBD2 (5 bases). Germline V gene sequence: CDR1 SGHRS, CDR2 YFSETQ. V dropped 0 bases and J dropped 3 bases, with 10 bases sitting between them. The CDR3 runs to 14 residues. CDR3 sequence: CASSLETEGYEQYF. In DNA form, the CDR3 reads TGCGCCAGCAGCTTGGAGACTGAGGGCTACGAGCAGTACTTC. The full variable domain, with the rest looked up from reference TRBV5-1 and TRBJ2-7, is KAGVTQTPRYLIKTRGQQVTLSCSPISGHRSVSWYQQTPGQGLQFLFEYFSETQRNKGNFPGRFSGRQFSNSRSEMNVSTLELGDSALYLCASSLETEGYEQYFGPGTRLTVT.

The chain is built from TRBV20-1 and TRBJ2-1; TRBD2 matches at 8 bases. CDR3 length equals 16 residues. CDR1 is DFQATT, CDR2 SNEGSKA, per germline (reference sequence). Trimming cost V 0 bases and J 8 bases; bases outside gene matches: 12. This chain's CDR3 is CSARDPLTGGPYEQFF. Here the CDR3 DNA reads TGCAGTGCTAGAGATCCCCTTACGGGGGGGCCCTATGAGCAGTTCTTC.

With respect to this clonotype: One end of the junction varies from germline; a read error may be responsible. The chain carries TRBV20-1 and TRBJ2-3; the match to TRBD2 covers 10 bases. CDR3 length: 16 residues. In germline, CDR1 is DFQATT, CDR2 SNEGSKA (reference sequence). The chain's CDR3 is CSARGPSGGGTDTQYF. CDR3 bases: TGCAGTGCCAGAGGGCCCAGCGGGGGGGGCACAGATACGCAGTATTTT.

The V and J genes are TRBV12-3 or TRBV12-4 and TRBJ2-5, with D perhaps matching TRBD2 (6 bases). Deletions cut 7 bases from V and 2 bases from J, with 14 bases between. The CDR3 sequence is 14 residues long. The CDR3 loop reads CASKRDSSQETQYF. The CDR3 DNA reads as TGTGCCAGCAAAAGGGACTCTTCACAAGAGACCCAGTACTTC.

This clonotype was picked up a small number of times. The gene calls are TRBV6-5 and TRBJ2-3, with D perhaps TRBD1 (6 bases). The CDR3 length is 12 residues. The V end was cut by 6 bases, the J end by 8 bases, with 12 bases between. Germline-derived CDR1 and CDR2 are MNHEY and SVGAGI. CDR3 DNA: TGTGCCAGCAGGGGTCTAGGGGGTACGCAGTATTTT. Protein: CASRGLGGTQYF.

This chain uses TRBV24-1 with TRBJ2-7; 11 bases map to TRBD1. Germline trimming cut 5 bases from V and 1 base from J; bases unmatched to any gene: 6. Germline CDR1 is KGHDR and CDR2 is SFDVKD. The CDR3 sequence is 16 residues long. CDR3 nucleotides: TGTGCCACCAGTGTCGGGACAGGGGGTCTTTCCTACGAGCAGTACTTC. As protein: CATSVGTGGLSYEQYF.

This clonotype was seen a few times. The genes are TRBV4-3 and TRBJ2-1, with 9 bases matching TRBD2. Trimming took 0 bases from V and 9 from J; bases not matched to a gene: 9. The CDR3 sequence is 16 residues long. Looked up from germline, CDR1 is LGHNA and CDR2 is YSLEER. CDR3 nucleotide sequence: TGCGCCAGCAGCCAAGAAGGCGGGGGGGCCGTTAGTGAGCAGTTCTTC. The encoded protein is CASSQEGGGAVSEQFF.

There are a few counts of this clonotype. V usage is TRBV12-3 or TRBV12-4 and J usage is TRBJ1-2; D might be TRBD1 (6 bases). The CDR3 contains 13 residues. Deletions cut 3 bases from V and 8 bases from J, with 13 bases between. The CDR3: CASSFSGVGGYTF. CDR3 nucleotides: TGTGCCAGCAGTTTTTCAGGGGTGGGAGGCTACACCTTC.

This clonotype occurred a few times. The V call is TRBV12-3 or TRBV12-4, the J call TRBJ1-1; D gene unclear. With 4 bases removed from V and 0 bases from J, the gap between germline ends came to 9 bases. The CDR3 runs 14 residues. CDR3 sequence reads: CASSSWALNTEAFF. In DNA, the CDR3 is TGTGCCAGCAGTTCGTGGGCCCTGAACACTGAAGCTTTCTTT.